A selection of T cell receptor beta chains follows, all from one sample in a study of T cell repertoires in cytomegalovirus infection. TCRdb re-called the reads through MiXCR, storing one row per CDR3 protein. Altogether approximately 700,000 distinct CDR3 sequences are present, under 40% being singletons, with the ten largest covering around 2.6%. Material for sequencing was PBMCs. The receptors originated from a human donor in good health (CMV status not recorded). Some clones in this sample may be carry-over from other donors' samples. The CDR3 runs from the conserved cysteine through the conserved F or W.

CDR3 protein: CASSQGMVNTGELFF; V gene: TRBV7-2
CDR3 protein: CASSFGTTSGELIF; V gene: TRBV12-3/TRBV12-4
CDR3 protein: CASRYGATGETEAFF; V gene: TRBV6-2/TRBV6-3
CDR3 protein: CASGKGGNYGYTF; V gene: TRBV12-3/TRBV12-4
CDR3 protein: CASSPLPTSTGELIF; V gene: TRBV7-8
CDR3 protein: CASSPMLEYEQFF; V gene: TRBV28
CDR3 protein: CASSYFLSEQYF; V gene: TRBV6-2/TRBV6-3
CDR3 protein: CASSQAGGRTYEQYF; V gene: TRBV4-1
CDR3 protein: CASSFNTPNYGYTF; V gene: TRBV7-2
CDR3 protein: CASSSSGRARFIETQYF; V gene: TRBV5-5
CDR3 protein: CASQALEGGEQFF; V gene: TRBV7-3
CDR3 protein: CASSLRLAEDYEQYF; V gene: TRBV5-6
CDR3 protein: CASTSGSYEQYF; V gene: TRBV28
CDR3 protein: CASSLLRTRGSQSYNEQFF; V gene: TRBV27
CDR3 protein: CASSFRANSPLHF; V gene: TRBV12-3/TRBV12-4
CDR3 protein: CASSVETFYNEQFF; V gene: TRBV6-4
CDR3 protein: CASSFRGVSYEQYF; V gene: TRBV28
CDR3 protein: CASSKAAVADTQYF; V gene: TRBV11-3
CDR3 protein: CASSHLYRGNTDTQYF; V gene: TRBV14
CDR3 protein: CASSLRVDRGGGYTF; V gene: TRBV28
CDR3 protein: CASSDVPMQETQYF; V gene: TRBV2
CDR3 protein: CSVEWKGNYEQYF; V gene: TRBV29-1
CDR3 protein: CATSSGDSGGYTF; V gene: TRBV15
CDR3 protein: CASLEGQGPYQYF; V gene: TRBV2
CDR3 protein: CASSSRDRAVTQYF; V gene: TRBV7-9
CDR3 protein: CASSGVRAGSYEQYF; V gene: TRBV6-1
CDR3 protein: CASSDRGRVVQYF; V gene: TRBV7-2
CDR3 protein: CASSLSPESRNEKLFF; V gene: TRBV28
CDR3 protein: CSSSLPGSVANVLTF; V gene: TRBV7-9
CDR3 protein: CSASGVGYNYNEQFF; V gene: TRBV20-1
CDR3 protein: CASSQVLLTGEETQYF; V gene: TRBV5-8
CDR3 protein: CASSVKVNTEAFF; V gene: TRBV6-5
CDR3 protein: CASSLNEAHAYNDQFF; V gene: TRBV7-8
CDR3 protein: CASSEAGGALGNEQFF; V gene: TRBV2
CDR3 protein: CASSWGRTQGREQYF; V gene: TRBV27
CDR3 protein: CASSLGRDTANTEAFF; V gene: TRBV12-3/TRBV12-4
CDR3 protein: CASSPQARNTEAFF; V gene: TRBV18
CDR3 protein: CASSQPLGKAGGLETQYF; V gene: TRBV4-2
CDR3 protein: CASSLEGTRDYEQYF; V gene: TRBV5-4
CDR3 protein: CASSEPPGGQFF; V gene: TRBV25-1